The T cell receptor (beta chain) under discussion was sequenced for a study of T cells in Graves' hyperthyroidism and ophthalmopathy. Study-level points and caveats: Ophthalmopathy onset followed model prediction by a median around 6.6 months.

As for this clonotype: What it binds is not known.

Amplified TCR beta CDR3 regions derived from RNA transcripts. The HTBI primer set drove a first-round RT-PCR of the TCR CDR3. TCRdb passed the multiplex PCR reads through MiXCR, listing each CDR3 protein once. The sample holds about 500,000 distinct CDR3 sequences, more than 15% seen once. V shed 2 bases and J 4 bases; nucleotides not matched to a gene: 5. The CDR3 covers 15 residues. Germline CDR1 SGHRS, CDR2 YFSETQ. Patients showing uncontrolled infection, other autoimmune disease, pregnancy or lactation were ineligible. The sample was blood. The genes are TRBV5-1 and TRBJ1-1; 10 nucleotides agree with TRBD1. The sequence was obtained from a woman under 30 with Graves' ophthalmopathy. The CDR3 nucleotides are TGCGCCAGCAGCTTAACCGGGACAGGGGTCACTGAAGCTTTCTTT. The encoded protein is CASSLTGTGVTEAFF.